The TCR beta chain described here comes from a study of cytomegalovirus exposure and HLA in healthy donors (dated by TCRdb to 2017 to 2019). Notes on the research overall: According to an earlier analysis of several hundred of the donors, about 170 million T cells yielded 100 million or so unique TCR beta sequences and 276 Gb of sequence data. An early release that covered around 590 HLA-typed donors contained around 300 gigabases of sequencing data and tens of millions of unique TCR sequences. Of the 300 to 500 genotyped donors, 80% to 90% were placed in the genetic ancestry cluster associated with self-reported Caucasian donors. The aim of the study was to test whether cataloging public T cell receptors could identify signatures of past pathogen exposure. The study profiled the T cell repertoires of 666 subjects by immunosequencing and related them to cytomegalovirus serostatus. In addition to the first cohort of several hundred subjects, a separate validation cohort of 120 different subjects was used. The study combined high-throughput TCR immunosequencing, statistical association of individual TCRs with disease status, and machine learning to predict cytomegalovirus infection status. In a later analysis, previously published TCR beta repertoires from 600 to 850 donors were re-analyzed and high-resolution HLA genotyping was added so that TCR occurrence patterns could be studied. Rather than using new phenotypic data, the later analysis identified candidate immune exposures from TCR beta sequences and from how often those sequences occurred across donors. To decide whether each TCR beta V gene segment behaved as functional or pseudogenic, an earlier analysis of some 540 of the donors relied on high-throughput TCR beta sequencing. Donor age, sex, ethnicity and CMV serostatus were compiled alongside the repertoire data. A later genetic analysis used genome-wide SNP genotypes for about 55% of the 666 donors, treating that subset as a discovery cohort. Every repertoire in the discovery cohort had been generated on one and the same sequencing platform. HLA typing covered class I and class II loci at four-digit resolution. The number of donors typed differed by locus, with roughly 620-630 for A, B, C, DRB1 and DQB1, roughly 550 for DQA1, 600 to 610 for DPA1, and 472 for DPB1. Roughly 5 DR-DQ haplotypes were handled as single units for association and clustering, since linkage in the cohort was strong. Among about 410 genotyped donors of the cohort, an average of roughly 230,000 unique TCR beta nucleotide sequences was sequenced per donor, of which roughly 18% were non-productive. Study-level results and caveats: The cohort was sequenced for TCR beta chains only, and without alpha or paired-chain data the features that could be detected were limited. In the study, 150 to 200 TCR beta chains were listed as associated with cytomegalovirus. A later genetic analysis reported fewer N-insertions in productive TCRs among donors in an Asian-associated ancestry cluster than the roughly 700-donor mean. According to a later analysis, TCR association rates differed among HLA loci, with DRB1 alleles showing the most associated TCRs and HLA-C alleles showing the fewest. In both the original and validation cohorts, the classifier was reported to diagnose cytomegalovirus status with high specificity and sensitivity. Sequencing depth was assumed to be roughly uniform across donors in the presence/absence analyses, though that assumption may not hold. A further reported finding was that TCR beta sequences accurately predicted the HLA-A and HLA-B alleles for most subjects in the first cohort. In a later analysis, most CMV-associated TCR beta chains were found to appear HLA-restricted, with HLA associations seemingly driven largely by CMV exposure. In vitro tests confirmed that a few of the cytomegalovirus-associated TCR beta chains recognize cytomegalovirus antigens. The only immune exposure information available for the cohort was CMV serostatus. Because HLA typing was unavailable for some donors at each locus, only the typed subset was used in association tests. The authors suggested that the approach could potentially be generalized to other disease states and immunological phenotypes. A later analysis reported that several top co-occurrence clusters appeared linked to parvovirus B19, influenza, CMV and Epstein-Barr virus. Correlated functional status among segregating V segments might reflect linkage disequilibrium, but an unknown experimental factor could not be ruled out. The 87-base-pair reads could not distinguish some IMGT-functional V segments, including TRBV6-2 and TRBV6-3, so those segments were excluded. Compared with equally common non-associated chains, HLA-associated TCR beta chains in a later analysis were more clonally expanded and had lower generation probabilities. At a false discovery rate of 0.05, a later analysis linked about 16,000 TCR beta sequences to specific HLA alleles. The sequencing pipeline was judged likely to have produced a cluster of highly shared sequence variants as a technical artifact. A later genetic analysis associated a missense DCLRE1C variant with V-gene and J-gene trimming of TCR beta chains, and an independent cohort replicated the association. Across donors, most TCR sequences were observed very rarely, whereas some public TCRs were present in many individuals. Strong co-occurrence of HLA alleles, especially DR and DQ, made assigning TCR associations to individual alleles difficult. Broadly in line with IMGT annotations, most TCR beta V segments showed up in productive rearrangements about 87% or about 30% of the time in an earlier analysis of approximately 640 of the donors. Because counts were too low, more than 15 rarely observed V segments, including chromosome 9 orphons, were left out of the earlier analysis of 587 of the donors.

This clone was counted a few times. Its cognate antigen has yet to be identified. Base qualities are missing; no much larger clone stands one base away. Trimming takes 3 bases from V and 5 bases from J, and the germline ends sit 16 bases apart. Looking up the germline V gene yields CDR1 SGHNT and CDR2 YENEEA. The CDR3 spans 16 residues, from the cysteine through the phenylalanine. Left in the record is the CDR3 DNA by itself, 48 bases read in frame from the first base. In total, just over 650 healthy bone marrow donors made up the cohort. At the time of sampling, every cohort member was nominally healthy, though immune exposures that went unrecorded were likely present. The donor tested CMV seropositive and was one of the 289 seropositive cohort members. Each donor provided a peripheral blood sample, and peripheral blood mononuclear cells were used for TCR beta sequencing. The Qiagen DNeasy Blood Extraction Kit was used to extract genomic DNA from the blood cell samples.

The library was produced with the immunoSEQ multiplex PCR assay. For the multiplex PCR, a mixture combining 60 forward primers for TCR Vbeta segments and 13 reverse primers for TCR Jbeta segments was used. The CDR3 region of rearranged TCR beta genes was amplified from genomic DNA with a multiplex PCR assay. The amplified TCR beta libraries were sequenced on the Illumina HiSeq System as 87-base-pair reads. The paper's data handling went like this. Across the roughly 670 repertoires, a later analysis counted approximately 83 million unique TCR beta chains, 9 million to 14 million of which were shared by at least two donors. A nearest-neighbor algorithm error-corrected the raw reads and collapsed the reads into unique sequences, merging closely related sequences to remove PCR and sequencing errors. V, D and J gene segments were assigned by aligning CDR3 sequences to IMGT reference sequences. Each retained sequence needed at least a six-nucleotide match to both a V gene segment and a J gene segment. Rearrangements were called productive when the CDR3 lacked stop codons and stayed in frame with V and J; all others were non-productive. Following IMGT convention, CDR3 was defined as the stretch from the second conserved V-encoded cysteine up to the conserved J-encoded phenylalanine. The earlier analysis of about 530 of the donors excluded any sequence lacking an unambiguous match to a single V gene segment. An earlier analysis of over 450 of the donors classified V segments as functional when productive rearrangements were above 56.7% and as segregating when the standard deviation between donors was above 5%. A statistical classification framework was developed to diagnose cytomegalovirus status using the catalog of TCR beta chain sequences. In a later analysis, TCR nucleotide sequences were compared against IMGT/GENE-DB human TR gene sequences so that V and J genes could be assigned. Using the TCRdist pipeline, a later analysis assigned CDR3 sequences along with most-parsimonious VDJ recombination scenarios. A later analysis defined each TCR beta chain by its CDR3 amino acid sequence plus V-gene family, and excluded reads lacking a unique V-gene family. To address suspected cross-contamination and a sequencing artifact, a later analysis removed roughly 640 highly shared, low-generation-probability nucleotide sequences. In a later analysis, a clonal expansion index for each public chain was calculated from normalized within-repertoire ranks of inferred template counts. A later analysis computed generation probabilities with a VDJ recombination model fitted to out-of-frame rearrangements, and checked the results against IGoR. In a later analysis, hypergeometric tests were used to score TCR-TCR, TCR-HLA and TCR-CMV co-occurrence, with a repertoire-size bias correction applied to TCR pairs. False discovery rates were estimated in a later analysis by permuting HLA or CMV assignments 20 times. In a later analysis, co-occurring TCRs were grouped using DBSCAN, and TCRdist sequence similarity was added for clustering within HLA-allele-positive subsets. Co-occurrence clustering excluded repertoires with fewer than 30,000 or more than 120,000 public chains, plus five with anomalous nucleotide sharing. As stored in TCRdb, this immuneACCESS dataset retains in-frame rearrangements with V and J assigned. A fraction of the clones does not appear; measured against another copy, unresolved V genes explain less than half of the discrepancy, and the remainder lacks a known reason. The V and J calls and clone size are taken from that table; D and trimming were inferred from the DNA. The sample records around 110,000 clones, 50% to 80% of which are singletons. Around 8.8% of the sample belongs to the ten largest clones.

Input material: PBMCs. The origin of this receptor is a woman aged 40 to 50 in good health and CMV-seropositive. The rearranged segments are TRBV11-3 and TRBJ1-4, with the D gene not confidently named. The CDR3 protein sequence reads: CASSFLLAGNNEKLFF. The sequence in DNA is TGTGCCAGCAGCTTTCTGCTGGCGGGGAACAATGAAAAACTGTTTTTT.